The T cell receptor (beta chain) described here comes from a study of T cell repertoires in cytomegalovirus infection. Per germline, CDR1 SGHVS and CDR2 FNYEAQ. V shed 6 bases and J shed 3 bases, with 12 bases lying between them. The CDR3 spans 13 residues. This clonotype has only a few counts. Its target is unknown. TCRdb analysed the reads with MiXCR anew, one entry per CDR3 protein. The table has some 800,000 distinct CDR3 sequences, just under 30% seen once. The specimen comprised cultured CD8+ T cells from PBMCs, sampled from culture after CMV antigen stimulation. This TCR was sampled from a human donor in good health (CMV status not recorded). Some clones in this sample may be carry-over from other donors' samples. This chain links TRBV7-6 with TRBJ2-7, with D unclear. CDR3: CASSNNRDYEQYV. In nucleotides, the CDR3 is TGTGCCAGCAGTAATAACAGAGACTACGAGCAGTACGTC.